Below, 27 T cell receptor beta chains from the same sample are listed, as sequenced in a study of CD8 T cells in Susac syndrome (dated by TCRdb to between 2019 and 2020). The library was prepared using the immunoSEQ multiplex PCR assay. RNA was extracted using the RNeasy kit, and roughly 0.45 to 1 ug of the RNA was reverse transcribed with random hexamers. TCRdb cleaned the public reads at Q25 with fastp, built clones with MiXCR and kept in-frame beta chains. Identical CDR3 protein sequences are pooled into one entry, listed with their most common genes and DNA. Across this sample there are about 110,000 distinct CDR3 sequences, with roughly 95% seen only once. 0.41% of the sample is taken by the ten largest. The sequenced material came from CD8+ T cells from PBMCs. These receptor sequences come from a human donor with Susac syndrome.

The chain carries TRBV12-3 or TRBV12-4 and TRBJ2-5; D perhaps matches TRBD1 (5 bases). There are 14 residues in the CDR3. Trimming stripped 1 base from V and 4 bases from J, with 10 bases between. CDR3 sequence (DNA): TGTGCCAGCAGTTTAGGGCAGGGCAGAGAGACCCAGTACTTC. Its translation: CASSLGQGRETQYF.

The chain combines TRBV18 with TRBJ2-7; TRBD2 might be the D (6 bases). Germline V gene sequence: CDR1 KGHSH, CDR2 LQKENI. The CDR3 runs to 13 residues. The V end was cut by 0 bases, the J end by 3 bases, with 6 bases between. CDR3 sequence reads: CASSPPGGYEQYF. In nucleotides, the CDR3 is TGTGCCAGCTCACCACCGGGGGGCTACGAGCAGTACTTC.

This chain joins TRBV5-1 and TRBJ1-6; D uncertain. The CDR3 covers 17 residues. V dropped 4 bases and J dropped 2 bases, with 16 bases sitting between them. CDR1 and CDR2 from the germline V gene are SGHRS and YFSETQ. The CDR3 DNA follows: TGCGCCAGCAGCCCCGAGGGATGGCCGGCCTATAATTCACCCCTCCACTTT. Amino acids: CASSPEGWPAYNSPLHF.

The genes are TRBV20-1 and TRBJ2-7; TRBD2 aligns across 7 bases. Germline V gene sequence: CDR1 DFQATT, CDR2 SNEGSKA (reference sequence). CDR3 size: 14 residues. Trimming at V came to 0 bases and at J to 4 bases, leaving 6 bases not matched to a gene. This CDR3 is CSAREDTRGYEQYF. CDR3 DNA sequence: TGCAGTGCTAGAGAGGATACGCGGGGGTACGAGCAGTACTTC.

The rearrangement joins TRBV9 to TRBJ2-7; either TRBD1 or TRBD2 may fit D (5 bases each). This CDR3 region has 14 residues. The germline V gene has CDR1 SGDLS and CDR2 YYNGEE. The V gene lost 2 bases and the J gene lost 7 bases, with 16 bases spanning the gap. CDR3 bases: TGTGCCAGCAGCGTCGGGACCCCTGCCGGGGAGCAGTACTTC. Protein: CASSVGTPAGEQYF. The full variable domain, rest sourced from reference TRBV9 and TRBJ2-7, is DSGVTQTPKHLITATGQRVTLRCSPRSGDLSVYWYQQSLDQGLQFLIQYYNGEERAKGNILERFSAQQFPDLHSELNLSSLELGDSALYFCASSVGTPAGEQYFGPGTRLTVT.

V gene TRBV4-1 combines with J gene TRBJ1-5; D is perhaps TRBD1 (5 bases). Germline V gene lookup returns CDR1 MGHRA and CDR2 YSYEKL. The CDR3 length is 18 residues. The ends were cut back, 0 bases at V and 0 bases at J, with 15 bases in the middle. CDR3 in amino acids: CASSQEGPELYSNQPQHF. CDR3 coding DNA: TGCGCCAGCAGCCAAGAGGGGCCAGAACTTTATAGCAATCAGCCCCAGCATTTT.

The CDR3 coding sequence is TGTGCTAGTGGTTTGCAAGCCGGGTTAAATCAGCCCCAGCATTTT. This codes for CASGLQAGLNQPQHF. The rearrangement links TRBV12-5 to TRBJ1-5; D ambiguous. Per germline, CDR1 LGHNT and CDR2 FRNRAP. V was trimmed by 2 bases and J by 4 bases, leaving 12 bases between them. The CDR3 totals 15 residues.

The rearrangement joins TRBV9 to TRBJ1-6; TRBD1 agrees at 8 bases. The CDR3 consists of 13 residues. V lost 3 bases to trimming and J lost 9 bases; unmatched junction nucleotides: 2. Germline V CDR1 and CDR2: SGDLS, YYNGEE. CDR3 residues: CASSGTGPSPLHF. In DNA form, the CDR3 reads TGTGCCAGCAGCGGGACAGGGCCTTCACCCCTCCACTTT. Complete variable domain (other parts from reference TRBV9 and TRBJ1-6): DSGVTQTPKHLITATGQRVTLRCSPRSGDLSVYWYQQSLDQGLQFLIQYYNGEERAKGNILERFSAQQFPDLHSELNLSSLELGDSALYFCASSGTGPSPLHFGNGTRLTVT.

J is TRBJ1-2 and V is TRBV9; possibly TRBD1 for D (5 bases). V was shortened by 2 bases and J by 0 bases, with 11 bases between the two germline ends. Germline-derived CDR1 and CDR2 are SGDLS and YYNGEE. This CDR3 region has 15 residues. The CDR3 DNA reads as TGTGCCAGCAGCGTGGGAGACAGCCCTAACTATGGCTACACCTTC. It translates to CASSVGDSPNYGYTF.

The CDR3 is CASSGNSYEQYF. The CDR3 nucleotides are TGTGCCAGCAGCGGGAATTCCTACGAGCAGTACTTC. The V gene is TRBV7-9, the J gene TRBJ2-7, with D unclear. Germline CDR1 SEHNR, CDR2 FQNEAQ (reference sequence). CDR3 length equals 12 residues. V dropped 5 bases and J dropped 1 base, with 6 bases sitting between them.

J is TRBJ2-7 and V is TRBV20-1, with 7 bases matching TRBD2. This CDR3 comprises 13 residues. The junction had 4 bases not matched to a gene; V was cut back by 1 base and J by 4 bases. Germline-derived CDR1 and CDR2 are DFQATT and SNEGSKA (reference sequence). The CDR3 region is CSARGTRLYEQYF. In DNA form, the CDR3 reads TGCAGTGCTAGAGGGACTAGACTTTACGAGCAGTACTTC.

The chain recombines TRBV20-1 with TRBJ1-5; D is ambiguous. Germline loops: CDR1 DFQATT, CDR2 SNEGSKA (reference sequence). The CDR3 is 13 amino acids. Trimming stripped 5 bases from V and 0 bases from J, with 8 bases between. CDR3 sequence reads: CSASDDSNQPQHF. In DNA form, the CDR3 reads TGCAGTGCTTCGGACGATAGCAATCAGCCCCAGCATTTT.

The chain joins TRBV12-3 or TRBV12-4 to TRBJ2-7; no clear D. The CDR3 consists of 11 residues. Trimming removed 5 bases at V and 7 bases at J, with 9 bases between. This CDR3 reads CASSPGAEQYF. CDR3 DNA sequence: TGTGCCAGCAGTCCCGGAGCAGAGCAGTACTTC.

V usage is TRBV29-1 and J usage is TRBJ2-2; D unclear. CDR1 is SQVTM and CDR2 is ANQGSEA in the germline V gene. The CDR3 contains 14 residues. V was pared by 7 bases and J by 3 bases, with 15 bases between. The CDR3 spells CSGRTARDTGELFF. The CDR3 DNA is TGCAGCGGACGAACGGCTCGGGACACCGGGGAGCTGTTTTTT.

The rearrangement links TRBV6-2 or TRBV6-3 to TRBJ2-1, with 8 positions matching TRBD2. The length of the CDR3 is 17 residues. V lost 2 bases and J lost 7; bases outside the gene matches: 13. The germline CDR1 and CDR2 sequences are MNHEY and SVGEGT. Here the CDR3 reads CASSYPQRGSLENEQFF. The CDR3 region has the DNA TGTGCCAGCAGTTACCCCCAGCGGGGGAGCTTGGAAAATGAGCAGTTCTTC.

The V and J genes are TRBV3-1 and TRBJ2-7; 8 bases agree with TRBD1. CDR1 is LGHDT and CDR2 is YNNKEL in the germline V gene (reference sequence). The CDR3 loop spans 12 amino acids. J gave up 9 bases and V 1 base, and 2 bases lay outside the gene matches. CDR3 DNA: TGTGCCAGCAGCCAAGGAGGACAGGGGCAGTACTTC. Protein: CASSQGGQGQYF.

This chain joins TRBV7-9 and TRBJ2-5; possible D gene TRBD2, 5 bases. Looked up from germline, CDR1 is SEHNR and CDR2 is FQNEAQ (reference sequence). This CDR3 comprises 13 residues. The V gene lost 5 bases and the J gene lost 5 bases, with 12 bases spanning the gap. The chain's CDR3 is CASSAPGWETQYF. The CDR3 nucleotides are TGTGCCAGCAGCGCTCCGGGATGGGAGACCCAGTACTTC.

This chain uses TRBV29-1 with TRBJ1-2, with D possibly being TRBD1 (6 bases). Germline V gene data show CDR1 as SQVTM and CDR2 as ANQGSEA. The length of the CDR3 is 17 residues. The V end lost 0 bases, the J end lost 1 base, and 18 bases lay between the germline ends. This CDR3 is CSVEEQTETGVNYGYTF. CDR3 coding DNA: TGCAGCGTTGAAGAGCAAACAGAGACAGGAGTTAACTATGGCTACACCTTC. Full variable domain (remainder filled in from reference TRBV29-1 and TRBJ1-2): SAVISQKPSRDICQRGTSLTIQCQVDSQVTMMFWYRQQPGQSLTLIATANQGSEATYESGFVIDKFPISRPNLTFSTLTVSNMSPEDSSIYLCSVEEQTETGVNYGYTFGSGTRLTVV.

The chain joins TRBV6-1 to TRBJ2-3; D unresolved. The germline V gene encodes CDR1 MNHNS and CDR2 SASEGT. Trimming cost V 5 bases and J 0 bases, with 15 bases left between them. The CDR3 is made up of 16 amino acids. CDR3 protein: CASSPYPPGSTDTQYF. CDR3 bases: TGTGCCAGCAGTCCCTATCCTCCGGGTAGCACAGATACGCAGTATTTT.

This CDR3 reads CSALENEQYF. The CDR3 DNA reads TGCAGTGCTCTAGAGAACGAGCAGTACTTC. The rearrangement links TRBV20-1 to TRBJ2-7, with no clear D. In germline, CDR1 is DFQATT, CDR2 SNEGSKA (reference sequence). The CDR3 has 10 amino acids. Trimming cost V 5 bases and J 5 bases, with 7 bases left between them.

The chain couples TRBV7-6 to TRBJ2-2; D is possibly TRBD1 or TRBD2 (5 bases each). V lost 2 bases and J lost 6, with 13 bases in between. The CDR3 sequence is 15 residues long. Per the germline V gene, CDR1 is SGHVS and CDR2 is FNYEAQ. CDR3 loop: CASSLSPGSAGELFF. The DNA for the CDR3 is TGTGCCAGCAGCTTAAGTCCAGGGAGCGCCGGGGAGCTGTTTTTT.

The chain recombines TRBV19 with TRBJ2-6; D perhaps matches TRBD2 (5 bases). The CDR3 sequence is 13 residues long. Trimming stripped 7 bases from V and 2 bases from J, with 6 bases between. Germline assignment: CDR1 LNHDA and CDR2 SQIVND (reference sequence). DNA of the CDR3: TGTGCCAGTAAGACTACTGGGGCCAACGTCCTGACTTTC. Translation: CASKTTGANVLTF.

V usage is TRBV6-6 and J usage is TRBJ2-3; D might be TRBD1 (6 bases). V dropped 2 bases and J dropped 2 bases, with 11 bases sitting between them. Germline V lookup: CDR1 MNHNY, CDR2 SVGAGI (reference sequence). The CDR3 has 15 amino acids. The chain's CDR3 is CASSYIRGNTDTQYF. In nucleotides, the CDR3 is TGTGCCAGCAGTTACATTAGGGGGAACACAGATACGCAGTATTTT.

This chain connects TRBV7-7 to TRBJ2-5, with 7 nucleotides matching TRBD1. The CDR3 spans 15 residues. V lost 5 bases and J lost 4; bases outside the gene matches: 10. CDR1 and CDR2 from the germline V gene are SSHAT and FNYEAQ (reference sequence). CDR3 sequence reads: CASSLTGFEGETQYF. The CDR3 region has the DNA TGTGCCAGCAGCCTGACAGGGTTTGAGGGAGAGACCCAGTACTTC.

V usage is TRBV27 and J usage is TRBJ2-3, with 10 nucleotides matching TRBD1. After removal of 6 bases from V and 2 bases from J, the junction contained 20 bases not matched to a gene. This CDR3 is built from 20 residues. Germline CDR1 reads MNHEY; CDR2 reads SMNVEV (reference sequence). CDR3 sequence: CASSPTGTGVFRSDTDTQYF. The CDR3 region has the DNA TGTGCCAGCAGCCCCACCGGGACAGGGGTGTTTCGGTCGGACACAGATACGCAGTATTTT.

This clonotype was counted a few times. The chain employs TRBV20-1 and TRBJ1-2, with D perhaps TRBD1 (5 bases). This CDR3 region has 12 residues. V lost 1 base to trimming and J lost 5 bases, with 8 bases between them. Germline CDR1 DFQATT, CDR2 SNEGSKA (reference sequence). DNA of the CDR3: TGCAGTGCTAGAGGCGGGGGGTATGGCTACACCTTC. Its translation: CSARGGGYGYTF.

This sequence joins TRBV4-2 and TRBJ1-5, with D maybe TRBD1 (6 bases). The germline V gene encodes CDR1 LGHNA and CDR2 YNFKEQ. CDR3 length equals 17 residues. V was clipped by 3 bases and J by 2 bases, with 17 bases between them. This chain's CDR3 is CASSQIQGSIGNQPQHF. The DNA of the CDR3 is TGTGCCAGCAGCCAGATACAGGGATCTATAGGCAATCAGCCCCAGCATTTT.